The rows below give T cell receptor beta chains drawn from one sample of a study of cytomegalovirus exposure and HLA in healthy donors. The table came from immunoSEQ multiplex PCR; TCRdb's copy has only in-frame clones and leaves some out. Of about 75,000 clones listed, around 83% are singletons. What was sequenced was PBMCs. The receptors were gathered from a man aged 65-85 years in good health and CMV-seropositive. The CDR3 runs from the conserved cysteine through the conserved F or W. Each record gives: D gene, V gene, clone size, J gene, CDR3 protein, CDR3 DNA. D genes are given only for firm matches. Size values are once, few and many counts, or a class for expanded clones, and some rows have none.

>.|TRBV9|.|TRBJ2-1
CASSVAFGSYNEQFF
TGTGCCAGCAGCGTAGCTTTCGGCTCCTACAATGAGCAGTTCTTC
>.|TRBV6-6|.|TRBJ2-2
CASSYSSGPGGELFF
TGTGCCAGCAGTTACTCGTCAGGGCCGGGCGGGGAGCTGTTTTTT
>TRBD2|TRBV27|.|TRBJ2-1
CASRAGSYNEQFF
TGTGCCAGCAGAGCGGGGTCTTACAATGAGCAGTTCTTC
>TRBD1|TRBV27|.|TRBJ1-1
CASGTGFVPAFF
TGTGCCAGTGGGACAGGGTTCGTTCCAGCTTTCTTT
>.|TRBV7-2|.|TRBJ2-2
CASGQGPNTGELFF
TGTGCCAGCGGGCAGGGCCCGAACACCGGGGAGCTGTTTTTT
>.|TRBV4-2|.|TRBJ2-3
CASSQDWLATDTQYF
TGTGCCAGCAGCCAAGATTGGCTAGCCACAGATACGCAGTATTTT
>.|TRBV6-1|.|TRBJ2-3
CASTRLGTDTQYF
TGTGCCAGCACCCGGCTAGGCACAGATACGCAGTATTTT
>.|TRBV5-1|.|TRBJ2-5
CASSSQGLGETQYF
TGCGCCAGCAGCTCCCAGGGCCTGGGGGAGACCCAGTACTTC
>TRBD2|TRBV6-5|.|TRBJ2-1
CASSWTSYNEQFF
TGTGCCAGCAGTTGGACTAGCTACAATGAGCAGTTCTTC
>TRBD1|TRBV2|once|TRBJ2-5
CASNLDRAFQETQYF
TGTGCCAGCAACCTGGACAGGGCCTTTCAAGAGACCCAGTACTTC